The 24 T cell receptor beta chains presented below share a single source sample, sequenced in a study of shared clonotypes between healthy human individuals. The repertoire was sequenced with immunoSEQ multiplex PCR; TCRdb's copy has only in-frame clones and lacks some. The sample yields approximately 650,000 clones, nearly 97% seen once. Only CD45RO-negative cells positively selected for CCR7 counted as naive CD8 cells, so terminally differentiated effector memory CD45RA+ cells were excluded. Sequencing was done on a sample of naive CD8+ T cells sorted from blood. The receptor set was obtained from a woman in her 30s in good health.

This clone was picked up a small number of times. V is TRBV2 and J is TRBJ1-1; D remains unclear. This CDR3 has 12 amino acids. Trimming took 5 bases from V and 7 from J, leaving 11 bases between them. The germline V gene has CDR1 SNHLY and CDR2 FYNNEI. The CDR3 protein is CASSLGRREAFF. The DNA of the CDR3 is TGTGCCAGCAGTCTCGGACGGCGTGAAGCTTTCTTT.

The chain combines TRBV27 with TRBJ2-7; tentatively, D is TRBD1 (7 bases). Germline loops: CDR1 MNHEY, CDR2 SMNVEV (reference sequence). Trimming removed 2 bases at V and 5 bases at J, with 13 bases between. The CDR3 loop spans 14 amino acids. The CDR3 coding sequence is TGTGCCAGCAGTTTAGAGGAGGGGGCGGACGAGCAGTACTTC. This sequence encodes CASSLEEGADEQYF.

The rearrangement joins TRBV19 to TRBJ2-3; D not resolved. The length of the CDR3 is 12 residues. Trimming removed 3 bases from V and 6 bases from J, with 7 bases in between. The V gene's germline CDR1 is LNHDA and CDR2 SQIVND (reference sequence). CDR3 region: CASSMRWDTQYF. Here the CDR3 DNA reads TGTGCCAGTAGTATGAGGTGGGATACGCAGTATTTT.

This chain uses TRBV28 with TRBJ1-5; D ambiguous. V lost 3 bases to trimming and J lost 1 base, with 13 bases between them. The CDR3 covers 16 residues. Germline lookup yields CDR1 MDHEN and CDR2 SYDVKM. Here the CDR3 DNA reads TGTGCCAGCAGTTTTGGCGTCGTAGTGAGCAATCAGCCCCAGCATTTT. Protein: CASSFGVVVSNQPQHF.

The chain is built from TRBV28 and TRBJ1-5; 10 nucleotides align to TRBD1. Germline loops: CDR1 MDHEN, CDR2 SYDVKM. After removal of 6 bases from V and 6 bases from J, the junction contained 11 bases not matched to a gene. The CDR3 runs 16 residues. This CDR3 reads CASRPTGTGVSQPQHF. The CDR3 DNA is TGTGCCAGCAGACCCACCGGGACAGGGGTTAGTCAGCCCCAGCATTTT.

This clone was observed a handful of times. This sample also contains other DNA sequences that code for the same CDR3. The chain uses TRBV27 and TRBJ2-1, with 16 bases that match TRBD2. V lost 5 bases and J lost 9; bases outside the gene matches: 4. Per germline, CDR1 MNHEY and CDR2 SMNVEV (reference sequence). The CDR3 sequence is 15 residues long. CDR3 loop: CASSPGTSGRGEQFF. CDR3 nucleotide sequence: TGTGCCAGCAGTCCCGGGACTAGCGGGAGGGGTGAGCAGTTCTTC.

The chain uses TRBV4-2 and TRBJ2-1; the match to TRBD2 covers 10 bases. Germline trimming cut 4 bases from V and 9 bases from J; bases unmatched to any gene: 3. The CDR3 spans 13 residues. Per germline, CDR1 LGHNA and CDR2 YNFKEQ. The CDR3 loop reads CASSPIAGGEQFF. DNA for the CDR3: TGTGCCAGCAGCCCAATAGCGGGGGGTGAGCAGTTCTTC.

The V and J genes are TRBV19 and TRBJ2-1; D uncertain. The CDR3 spans 16 residues. The ends were cut back, 9 bases at V and 1 base at J, with 19 bases in the middle. CDR1 LNHDA and CDR2 SQIVND come from the germline V gene (reference sequence). The CDR3 sequence is CASMGNPGPSYNEQFF. For the CDR3, the DNA is TGTGCCAGCATGGGGAACCCCGGCCCATCCTACAATGAGCAGTTCTTC.

CDR3 in amino acids: CASSTRTNTEAFF. CDR3 nucleotide sequence: TGTGCCAGTAGTACCCGGACGAACACTGAAGCTTTCTTT. The genes are TRBV19 and TRBJ1-1, with D unresolved. Germline CDR1 LNHDA, CDR2 SQIVND (reference sequence). The CDR3 consists of 13 residues. The germline V and J ends were trimmed by 4 bases and 1 base, with 7 bases remaining between them.

The V call is TRBV27, the J call TRBJ2-3; 13 nucleotides agree with TRBD2. After removal of 7 bases from V and 5 bases from J, the junction contained 6 bases not matched to a gene. Germline CDR1 reads MNHEY; CDR2 reads SMNVEV (reference sequence). This CDR3 is built from 15 residues. CDR3 bases: TGTGCCAGCACCTCGGGGACTAGCGGGAAAGATACGCAGTATTTT. It translates to CASTSGTSGKDTQYF.

This chain uses TRBV27 with TRBJ2-1; maybe TRBD2 (6 bases). In germline, CDR1 is MNHEY, CDR2 SMNVEV (reference sequence). The CDR3 contains 15 residues. Trimming shortened V by 2 bases and J by 2 bases, and 10 bases separated the two germline ends. CDR3 nucleotides: TGTGCCAGCAGTTTAGGAGGGGCGACCTACAATGAGCAGTTCTTC. It codes for CASSLGGATYNEQFF.

The chain is built from TRBV7-9 and TRBJ2-7; 10 bases fit TRBD1. From germline, CDR1 is SEHNR and CDR2 FQNEAQ (reference sequence). V was pared by 0 bases and J by 6 bases, with 5 bases of the junction left unmatched. The CDR3 runs to 15 residues. CDR3 region: CASSLAGTGATEQYF. CDR3 nucleotide sequence: TGTGCCAGCAGCTTAGCCGGGACAGGGGCGACCGAGCAGTACTTC.

The chain couples TRBV11-1 to TRBJ2-1; 7 nucleotides line up with TRBD2. From germline, CDR1 is SGHAT and CDR2 FQDESV (reference sequence). V trimming: 6 bases; J trimming: 4 bases; junction bases outside the gene matches: 12. CDR3 length: 16 amino acids. The CDR3 reads CASSPTAGEGYNEQFF. CDR3 nucleotide sequence: TGTGCCAGCAGTCCCACCGCGGGAGAGGGGTACAATGAGCAGTTCTTC.

The chain carries TRBV29-1 and TRBJ2-7; D might be TRBD1 or TRBD2, each matching 5 bases. This CDR3 has 15 residues. Germline V gene lookup returns CDR1 SQVTM and CDR2 ANQGSEA. Trimming took 6 bases from V and 7 from J, leaving 25 bases between them. The CDR3 bases are TGCAGCGTCCTAGCAGGGTCAAGAGGGCCCATGGAGCAGTACTTC. As protein: CSVLAGSRGPMEQYF.

The genes are TRBV19 and TRBJ2-3, with D maybe TRBD2 (6 bases). With 5 bases removed from V and 0 bases from J, the gap between germline ends came to 15 bases. The germline gives CDR1 LNHDA, CDR2 SQIVND (reference sequence). CDR3 size: 16 residues. CDR3 residues: CASSLGSGTSTDTQYF. Written as DNA, the CDR3 is TGTGCCAGTAGTTTGGGTAGCGGAACTAGCACAGATACGCAGTATTTT.

The chain is built from TRBV7-8 and TRBJ1-1, with D perhaps matching TRBD1 (6 bases). Germline V gene sequence: CDR1 SGHVS, CDR2 FQNEAQ. V was cut by 5 bases and J by 6 bases, with 16 bases left in between. The CDR3 is 14 amino acids. The CDR3 loop reads CASSPSRDNSEAFF. The CDR3 DNA sequence: TGTGCCAGCAGCCCATCCCGGGACAATTCTGAAGCTTTCTTT.

This chain links TRBV21-1 with TRBJ2-3; TRBD2 is the table's D call, not checked against the DNA. TRBV21-1 represents a pseudogene. This CDR3 is built from 17 residues. CDR3 sequence reads: CASSKGASGMRTDTQYF. DNA for the CDR3: TGTGCCAGCAGCAAAGGGGCTAGCGGGATGAGGACAGATACGCAGTATTTT.

This chain links TRBV10-2 with TRBJ2-5; possibly TRBD2 for D (5 bases). CDR3 length equals 13 residues. The germline V and J ends were trimmed by 3 bases and 7 bases, with 12 bases remaining between them. CDR1 is WSHSY, CDR2 SAAADI, per germline. The CDR3 coding sequence is TGCGCCAGCAGTGATGAGGGAGTTGGGACCCAGTACTTC. It specifies CASSDEGVGTQYF.

V usage is TRBV5-6 and J usage is TRBJ2-1, with D uncertain. The germline CDR1 and CDR2 sequences are SGHDT and YYEEEE. The CDR3 sequence is 12 residues long. Deletions cut 2 bases from V and 6 bases from J, with 6 bases between. The CDR3 coding sequence is TGTGCCAGCAGCTTCCTTTCCAATGAGCAGTTCTTC. Translated: CASSFLSNEQFF.

The chain combines TRBV4-2 with TRBJ2-2; TRBD2 agrees at 14 bases. The CDR3 consists of 17 residues. Germline lookup yields CDR1 LGHNA and CDR2 YNFKEQ. Losses at the gene ends were 1 base for V and 5 bases for J; bases not matched to a gene: 3. CDR3 residues: CASSQGGTSGRTGELFF. CDR3 bases: TGTGCCAGCAGCCAAGGCGGGACTAGCGGGAGAACCGGGGAGCTGTTTTTT.

The gene calls are TRBV2 and TRBJ2-1, with D possibly TRBD2 on 5 matching bases. The CDR3 runs 13 residues. The ends were cut back, 0 bases at V and 7 bases at J, with 7 bases in the middle. CDR1 and CDR2 (germline): SNHLY, FYNNEI. The CDR3 region has the DNA TGTGCCAGCAGTGAAGCCCAGCGGAATGAGCAGTTCTTC. Translated: CASSEAQRNEQFF.

The chain has TRBV27 and TRBJ2-7, with TRBD2 identical over 13 bases. V shed 0 bases, J shed 4 bases, and the junction held 6 bases outside the gene matches. Germline CDR1 and CDR2: MNHEY and SMNVEV (reference sequence). The length of the CDR3 is 17 residues. The CDR3 protein is CASSLSGGTSGMYEQYF. The CDR3 DNA reads TGTGCCAGCAGTTTATCCGGGGGGACTAGCGGGATGTACGAGCAGTACTTC.

J is TRBJ2-7 and V is TRBV7-8, with 14 bases fitting TRBD2. CDR3 size: 14 residues. The trim removed 5 bases at V and 6 bases at J, leaving 3 bases unmatched. Germline CDR1 SGHVS, CDR2 FQNEAQ. The CDR3 bases are TGTGCCAGCAGCGCGGGACTAGCGGGAGCCGAGCAGTACTTC. It is translated as CASSAGLAGAEQYF.

About this clone: Within the sample, other DNA sequences also encode this same CDR3. The chain couples TRBV2 to TRBJ2-7; 9 positions match TRBD1. The CDR3 extends over 13 amino acids. Germline-derived CDR1 and CDR2 are SNHLY and FYNNEI. V was pared by 4 bases and J by 2 bases, with 0 bases of the junction left unmatched. This CDR3 is CASSGQGAYEQYF. CDR3 coding DNA: TGTGCCAGCAGTGGACAGGGGGCCTACGAGCAGTACTTC.